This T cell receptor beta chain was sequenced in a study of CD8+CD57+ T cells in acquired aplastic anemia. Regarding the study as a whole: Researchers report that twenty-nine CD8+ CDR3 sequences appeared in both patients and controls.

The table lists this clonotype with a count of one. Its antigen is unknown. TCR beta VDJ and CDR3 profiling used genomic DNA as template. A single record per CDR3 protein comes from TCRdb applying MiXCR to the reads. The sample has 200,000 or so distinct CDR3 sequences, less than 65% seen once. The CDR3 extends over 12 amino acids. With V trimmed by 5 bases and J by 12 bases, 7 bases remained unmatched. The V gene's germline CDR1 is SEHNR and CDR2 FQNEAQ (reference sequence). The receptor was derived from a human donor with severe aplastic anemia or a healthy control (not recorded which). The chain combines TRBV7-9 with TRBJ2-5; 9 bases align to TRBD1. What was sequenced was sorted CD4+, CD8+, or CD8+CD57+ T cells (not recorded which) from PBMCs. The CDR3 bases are TGTGCCAGCAGCGCCGGGACAGGGCCCGAGTACTTC. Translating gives CASSAGTGPEYF.